This T cell receptor beta chain was identified in a study of human T cells and chemical hapten exposure. This clonotype was detected ten times or more. Regarding time point: patch test 3, about 24 weeks after DPC sensitization. Treatment: therapeutic diphenylcyclopropenone sensitization with weekly scalp DPC. RNA extraction used unfractionated whole blood as the source of total RNA. TCRdb re-called the RACE reads through MiXCR, storing one row per CDR3 protein. The sample includes over 30,000 distinct CDR3 sequences, around a tenth of them seen just once. The sequencing here drew on whole blood, taken in connection with sensitization to the hapten diphenylcyclopropenone (DPC). This receptor was identified in a man aged 45-60 years with alopecia areata. Some clones in this sample may be carry-over from other donors' samples.

The chain's CDR3 is CASSLVRPPNTEAFF. Written as DNA, the CDR3 is TGTGCCAGCAGTTTAGTCAGGCCTCCGAACACTGAAGCTTTCTTT. The chain employs TRBV28 and TRBJ1-1; D not certain. Looked up from germline, CDR1 is MDHEN and CDR2 is SYDVKM. Trimming pared 2 bases from V and 1 base from J, leaving 11 bases between. This CDR3 comprises 15 residues.